This record looks at one TCR beta chain sequence and its context. Some clones are missing from TCRdb's copy, which holds only in-frame ones; the method was immunoSEQ multiplex PCR. This table has about 1.9 million clones, about 93% appearing once. This CDR3 is built from 14 residues. With V trimmed by 7 bases and J by 10 bases, 10 bases remained unmatched. Germline CDR1 MNHEY, CDR2 SMNVEV (reference sequence). The sample is drawn from a study of shared clonotypes between healthy human individuals. Study at large: Per-donor plates numbered three CD4 naive, three CD4 memory, two CD8 naive and one CD8 memory.

Positive CCR7 selection of CD45RO-negative cells yielded the naive CD8 cells, and terminally differentiated effector memory CD45RA+ cells were excluded. Donors comprised only Caucasian adults living in Nashville, Tennessee. Material for sequencing was naive CD8+ T cells from PBMCs. This chain connects TRBV27 to TRBJ1-6, with 7 positions matching TRBD1. The receptor comes from a young man in good health. Some clones in this sample may be carry-over from other donors' samples. Here the CDR3 reads CASMGQPAPSPLHF. The CDR3, as DNA: TGTGCCAGCATGGGACAGCCCGCTCCCTCACCCCTCCACTTT.